This T cell receptor beta chain was identified in a study of blood T cell repertoires in COVID-19. The J segment lost 8 bases and the V segment lost 1 base, leaving 6 bases of the junction unmatched. The CDR3 length is 15 residues. CDR1 SGHDT and CDR2 YYEEEE come from the germline V gene. Generated by immunoSEQ multiplex PCR, the TCRdb table keeps only in-frame clones and is missing some. Of roughly 380,000 clones in the sample, approximately 90% are singletons; the top ten hold less than 2%. The clonotype comes from a woman aged 40 to 55 with COVID-19, enrolled during active disease. Input material: peripheral blood. The J gene is TRBJ1-6, the V gene TRBV5-6; 7 bases align to TRBD1. Written as DNA, the CDR3 is TGTGCCAGCAGCTTGTACGGCAGGGGGGATTCACCCCTCCACTTT. It specifies CASSLYGRGDSPLHF.